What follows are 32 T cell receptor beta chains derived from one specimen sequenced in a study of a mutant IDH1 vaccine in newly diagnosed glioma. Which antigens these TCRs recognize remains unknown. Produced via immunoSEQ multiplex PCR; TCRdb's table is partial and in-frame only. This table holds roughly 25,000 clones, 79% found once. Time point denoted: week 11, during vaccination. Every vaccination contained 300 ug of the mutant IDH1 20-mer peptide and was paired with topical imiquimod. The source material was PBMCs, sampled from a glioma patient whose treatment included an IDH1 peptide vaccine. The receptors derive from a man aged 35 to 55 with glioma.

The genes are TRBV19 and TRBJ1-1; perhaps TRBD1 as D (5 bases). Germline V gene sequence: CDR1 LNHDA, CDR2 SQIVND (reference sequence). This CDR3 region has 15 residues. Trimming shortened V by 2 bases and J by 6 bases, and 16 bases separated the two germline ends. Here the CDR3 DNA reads TGTGCCAGTAGTATATGGGGGGAGTCAAACGCTGAAGCTTTCTTT. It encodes CASSIWGESNAEAFF.

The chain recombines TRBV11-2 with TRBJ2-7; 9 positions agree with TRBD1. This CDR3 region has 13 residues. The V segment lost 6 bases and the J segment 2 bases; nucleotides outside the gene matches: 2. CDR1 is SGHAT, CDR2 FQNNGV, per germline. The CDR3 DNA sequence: TGTGCCAGCAGTTGGGACAGGGCCTACGAGCAGTACTTC. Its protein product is CASSWDRAYEQYF.

The CDR3 coding sequence is TGTGCCAGCAGGGGGGGCCCCCTTTCTCAGCCCCAGCATTTT. Residues: CASRGGPLSQPQHF. The chain carries TRBV6-1 and TRBJ1-5, with D possibly being TRBD1 (6 bases). Trimming removed 6 bases at V and 6 bases at J, with 15 bases between. From germline, CDR1 is MNHNS and CDR2 SASEGT. The CDR3 loop spans 14 amino acids.

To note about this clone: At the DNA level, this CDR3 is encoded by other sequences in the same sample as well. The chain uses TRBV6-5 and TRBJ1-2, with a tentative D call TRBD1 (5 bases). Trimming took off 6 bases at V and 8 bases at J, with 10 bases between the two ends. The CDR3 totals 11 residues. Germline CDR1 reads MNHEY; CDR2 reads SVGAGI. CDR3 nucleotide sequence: TGTGCCAGCAGCCAGGGAGGGGGCTACACCTTC. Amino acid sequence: CASSQGGGYTF.

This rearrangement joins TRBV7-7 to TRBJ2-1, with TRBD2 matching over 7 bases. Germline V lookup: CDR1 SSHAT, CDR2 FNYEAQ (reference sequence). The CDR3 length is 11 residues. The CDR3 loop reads CASGTGNEQFF. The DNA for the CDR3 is TGTGCAAGCGGGACTGGCAATGAGCAGTTCTTC.

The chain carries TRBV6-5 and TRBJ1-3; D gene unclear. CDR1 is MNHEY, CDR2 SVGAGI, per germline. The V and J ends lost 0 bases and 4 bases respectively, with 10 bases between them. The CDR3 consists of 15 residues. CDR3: CASSYSGNRGNTIYF. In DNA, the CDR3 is TGTGCCAGCAGTTACTCGGGGAATAGGGGAAACACCATATATTTT.

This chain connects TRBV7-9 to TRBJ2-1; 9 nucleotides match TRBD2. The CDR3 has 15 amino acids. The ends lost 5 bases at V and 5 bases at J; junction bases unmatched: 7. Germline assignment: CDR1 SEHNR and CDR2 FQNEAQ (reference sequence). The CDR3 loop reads CASSDSLAGNNEQFF. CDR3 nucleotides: TGTGCCAGCAGCGACAGTCTAGCGGGGAACAATGAGCAGTTCTTC. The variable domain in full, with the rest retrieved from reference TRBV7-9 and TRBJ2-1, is DTGVSQNPRHKITKRGQNVTFRCDPISEHNRLYWYRQTLGQGPEFLTYFQNEAQLEKSRLLSDRFSAERPKGSFSTLEIQRTEQGDSAMYLCASSDSLAGNNEQFFGPGTRLTVL.

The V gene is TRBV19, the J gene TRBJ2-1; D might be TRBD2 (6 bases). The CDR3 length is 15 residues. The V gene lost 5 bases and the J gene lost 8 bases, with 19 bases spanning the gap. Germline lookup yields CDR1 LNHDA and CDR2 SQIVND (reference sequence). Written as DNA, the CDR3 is TGTGCCAGTAGTTGGGGGGACCTCGCGGTCGATGAGCAGTTCTTC. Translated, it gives CASSWGDLAVDEQFF.

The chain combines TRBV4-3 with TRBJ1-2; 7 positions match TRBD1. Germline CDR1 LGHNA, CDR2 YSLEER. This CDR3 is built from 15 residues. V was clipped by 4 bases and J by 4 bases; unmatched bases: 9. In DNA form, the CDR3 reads TGCGCCAGCAGCCCTCGGGACAGCCAAAGCTATGGCTACACCTTC. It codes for CASSPRDSQSYGYTF.

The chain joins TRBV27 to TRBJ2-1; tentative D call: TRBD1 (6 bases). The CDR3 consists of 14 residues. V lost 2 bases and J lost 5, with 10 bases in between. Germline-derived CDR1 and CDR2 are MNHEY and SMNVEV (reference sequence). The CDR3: CASSLNHRDNEQFF. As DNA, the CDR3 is TGTGCCAGCAGTTTAAATCACAGGGACAATGAGCAGTTCTTC.

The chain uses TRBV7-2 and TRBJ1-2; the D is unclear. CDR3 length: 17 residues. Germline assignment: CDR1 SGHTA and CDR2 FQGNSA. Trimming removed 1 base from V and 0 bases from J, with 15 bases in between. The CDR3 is CASSLGVLSEANYGYTF. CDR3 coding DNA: TGTGCCAGCAGCTTAGGGGTCCTGTCAGAAGCTAACTATGGCTACACCTTC.

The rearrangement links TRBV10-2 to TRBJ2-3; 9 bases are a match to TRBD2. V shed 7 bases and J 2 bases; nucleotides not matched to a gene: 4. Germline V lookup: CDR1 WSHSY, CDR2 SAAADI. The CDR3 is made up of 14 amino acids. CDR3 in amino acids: CASKQREATDTQYF. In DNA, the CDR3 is TGCGCCAGCAAACAGCGGGAGGCCACAGATACGCAGTATTTT.

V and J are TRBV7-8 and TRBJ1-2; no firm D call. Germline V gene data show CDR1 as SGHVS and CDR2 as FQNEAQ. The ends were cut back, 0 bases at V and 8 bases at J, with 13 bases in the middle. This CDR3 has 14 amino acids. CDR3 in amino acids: CASSLATHQAGYTF. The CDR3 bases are TGTGCCAGCAGCTTAGCGACCCACCAGGCGGGCTACACCTTC.

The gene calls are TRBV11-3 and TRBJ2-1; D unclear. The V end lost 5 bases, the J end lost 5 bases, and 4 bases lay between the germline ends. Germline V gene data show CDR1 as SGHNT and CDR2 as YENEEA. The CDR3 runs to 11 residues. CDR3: CASSPHNEQFF. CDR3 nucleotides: TGTGCCAGCAGCCCCCACAATGAGCAGTTCTTC.

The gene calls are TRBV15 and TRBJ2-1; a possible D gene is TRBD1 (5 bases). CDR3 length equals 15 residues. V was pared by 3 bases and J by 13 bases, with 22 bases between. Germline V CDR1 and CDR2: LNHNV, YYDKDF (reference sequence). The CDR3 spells CATSRPPRQGHPQFF. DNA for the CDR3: TGTGCCACCAGCAGGCCTCCGAGGCAGGGTCACCCCCAGTTCTTC.

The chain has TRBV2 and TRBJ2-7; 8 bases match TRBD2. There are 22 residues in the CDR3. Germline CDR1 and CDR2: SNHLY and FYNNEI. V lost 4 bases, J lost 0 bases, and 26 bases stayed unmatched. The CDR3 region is CASSVATHWETSARRSSYEQYF. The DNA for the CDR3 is TGTGCCAGCAGTGTCGCTACCCACTGGGAGACTAGCGCACGACGAAGCTCCTACGAGCAGTACTTC.

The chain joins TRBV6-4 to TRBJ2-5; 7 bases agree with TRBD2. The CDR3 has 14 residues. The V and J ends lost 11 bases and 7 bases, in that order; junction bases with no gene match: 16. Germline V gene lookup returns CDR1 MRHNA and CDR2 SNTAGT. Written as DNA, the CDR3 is TGTGCCCGCCCCCCCGTGAGCGGGAAGGGGACCCAGTACTTC. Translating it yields CARPPVSGKGTQYF.

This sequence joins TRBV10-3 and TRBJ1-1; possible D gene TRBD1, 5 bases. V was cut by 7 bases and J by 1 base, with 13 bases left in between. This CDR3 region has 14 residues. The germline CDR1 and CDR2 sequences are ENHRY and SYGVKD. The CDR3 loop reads CAINDVTANTEAFF. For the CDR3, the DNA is TGTGCCATCAATGACGTGACAGCGAACACTGAAGCTTTCTTT.

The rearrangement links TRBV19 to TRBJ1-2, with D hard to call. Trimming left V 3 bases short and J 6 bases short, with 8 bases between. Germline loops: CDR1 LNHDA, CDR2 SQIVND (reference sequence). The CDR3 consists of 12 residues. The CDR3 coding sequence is TGTGCCAGTAGTATTTCCTATGATGGCTACACCTTC. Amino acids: CASSISYDGYTF.

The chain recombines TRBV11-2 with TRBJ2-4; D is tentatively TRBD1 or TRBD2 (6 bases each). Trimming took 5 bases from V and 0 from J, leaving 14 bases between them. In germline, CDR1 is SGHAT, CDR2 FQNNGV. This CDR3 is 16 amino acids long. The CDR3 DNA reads TGTGCCAGCAGCGAGGACAGACTAGGAGCCAAAAACATTCAGTACTTC. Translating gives CASSEDRLGAKNIQYF.

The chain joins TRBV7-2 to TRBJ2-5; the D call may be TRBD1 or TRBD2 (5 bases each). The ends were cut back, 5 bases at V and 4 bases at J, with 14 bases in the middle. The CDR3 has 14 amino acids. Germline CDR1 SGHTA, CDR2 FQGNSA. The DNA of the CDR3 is TGTGCCAGCAGCCCCATGAGGGGCGGAGAGACCCAGTACTTC. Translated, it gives CASSPMRGGETQYF.

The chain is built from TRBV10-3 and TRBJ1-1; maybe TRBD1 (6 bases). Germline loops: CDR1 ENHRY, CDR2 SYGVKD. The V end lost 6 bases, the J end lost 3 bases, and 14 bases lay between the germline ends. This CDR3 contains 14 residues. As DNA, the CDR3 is TGTGCCATCAGAGCGACAGGAGGGGACACTGAAGCTTTCTTT. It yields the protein CAIRATGGDTEAFF.

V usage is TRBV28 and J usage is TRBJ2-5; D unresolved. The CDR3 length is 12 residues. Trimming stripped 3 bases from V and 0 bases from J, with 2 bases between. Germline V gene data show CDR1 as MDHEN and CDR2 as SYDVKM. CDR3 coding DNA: TGTGCCAGCAGTTTGAACCAAGAGACCCAGTACTTC. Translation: CASSLNQETQYF.

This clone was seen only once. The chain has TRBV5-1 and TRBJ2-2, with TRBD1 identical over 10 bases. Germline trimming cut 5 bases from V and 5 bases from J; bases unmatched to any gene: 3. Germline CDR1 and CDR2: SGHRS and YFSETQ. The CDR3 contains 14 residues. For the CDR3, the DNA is TGCGCCAGCAGGGGGACAGGGGTGACCGGGGAGCTGTTTTTT. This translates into CASRGTGVTGELFF.

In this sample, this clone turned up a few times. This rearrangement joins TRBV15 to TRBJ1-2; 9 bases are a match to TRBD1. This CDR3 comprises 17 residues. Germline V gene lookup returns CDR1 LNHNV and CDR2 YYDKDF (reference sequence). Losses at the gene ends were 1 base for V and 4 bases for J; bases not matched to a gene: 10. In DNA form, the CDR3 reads TGTGCCACCAGCAGAGGCCTGGACAGGGGAGACATCTATGGCTACACCTTC. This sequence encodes CATSRGLDRGDIYGYTF. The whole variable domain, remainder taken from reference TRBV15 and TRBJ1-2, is DAMVIQNPRYQVTQFGKPVTLSCSQTLNHNVMYWYQQKSSQAPKLLFHYYDKDFNNEADTPDNFQSRRPNTSFCFLDIRSPGLGDTAMYLCATSRGLDRGDIYGYTFGSGTRLTVV.

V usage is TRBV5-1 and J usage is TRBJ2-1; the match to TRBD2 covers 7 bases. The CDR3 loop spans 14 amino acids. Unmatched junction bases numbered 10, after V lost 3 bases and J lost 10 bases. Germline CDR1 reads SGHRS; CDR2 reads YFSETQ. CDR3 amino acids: CASSWTSRMTEQFF. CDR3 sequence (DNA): TGCGCCAGCAGCTGGACTAGTAGGATGACCGAGCAGTTCTTC.

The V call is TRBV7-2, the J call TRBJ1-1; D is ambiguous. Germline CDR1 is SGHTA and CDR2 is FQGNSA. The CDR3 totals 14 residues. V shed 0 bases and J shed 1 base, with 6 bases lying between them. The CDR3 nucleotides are TGTGCCAGCAGCTTAGCGGGTCCGAACACTGAAGCTTTCTTT. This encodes CASSLAGPNTEAFF.

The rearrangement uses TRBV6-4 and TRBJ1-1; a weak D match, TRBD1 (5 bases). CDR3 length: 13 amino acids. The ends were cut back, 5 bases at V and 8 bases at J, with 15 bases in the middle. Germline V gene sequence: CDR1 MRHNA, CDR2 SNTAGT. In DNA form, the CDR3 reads TGTGCCAGCAGTCCCCGAAGGGGCGGAGAAGCTTTCTTT. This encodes CASSPRRGGEAFF.

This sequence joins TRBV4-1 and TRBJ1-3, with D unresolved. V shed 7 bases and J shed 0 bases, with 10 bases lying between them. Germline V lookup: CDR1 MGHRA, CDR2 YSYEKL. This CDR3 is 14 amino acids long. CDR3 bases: TGCGCCAGCACTTCTACTCCCTCTGGAAACACCATATATTTT. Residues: CASTSTPSGNTIYF.

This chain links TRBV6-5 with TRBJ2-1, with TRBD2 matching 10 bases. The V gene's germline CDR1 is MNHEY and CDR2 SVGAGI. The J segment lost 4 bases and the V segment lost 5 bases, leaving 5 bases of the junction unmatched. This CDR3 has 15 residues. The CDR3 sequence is CASSQGTSVYNEQFF. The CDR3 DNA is TGTGCCAGCAGTCAGGGGACTAGCGTTTACAATGAGCAGTTCTTC.

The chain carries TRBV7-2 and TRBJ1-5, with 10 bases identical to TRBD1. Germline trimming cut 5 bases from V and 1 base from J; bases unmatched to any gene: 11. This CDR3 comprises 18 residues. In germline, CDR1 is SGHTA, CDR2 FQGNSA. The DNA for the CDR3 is TGTGCCAGCAGCATGCAGACAGGGGGCGTGGGAAGCAATCAGCCCCAGCATTTT. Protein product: CASSMQTGGVGSNQPQHF.

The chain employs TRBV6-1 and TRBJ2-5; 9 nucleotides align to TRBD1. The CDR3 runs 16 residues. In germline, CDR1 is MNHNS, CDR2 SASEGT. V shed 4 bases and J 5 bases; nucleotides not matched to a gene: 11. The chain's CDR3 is CASSASTGGAGETQYF. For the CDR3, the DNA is TGTGCCAGCAGTGCCTCGACAGGGGGAGCAGGTGAGACCCAGTACTTC.